Sequencing of this T cell receptor (beta chain) was carried out in a study of cytomegalovirus exposure and HLA in healthy donors. Study outcomes and limitations: Researchers reported from a later analysis that most CMV-associated TCR beta chains appeared HLA-restricted. There were over 150 TCR beta chains listed as cytomegalovirus-associated. No immune exposure information besides CMV serostatus was available.

This clone showed up just once. Its antigen is not identified. The PCR had 60 Vbeta and 13 Jbeta primers. The repertoire was sequenced with immunoSEQ multiplex PCR; TCRdb's copy has only in-frame clones and lacks some. The table records about 220,000 clones, about four fifths of them present only once. The source material was PBMCs. The TCR comes from a middle-aged man in good health and CMV-seropositive.

DNA for the CDR3: TGTGCCAGCAGTGCCATCGGGGGAGGAACAGATACGCAGTATTTT. As protein: CASSAIGGGTDTQYF. The rearrangement uses TRBV2 and TRBJ2-3, with D possibly TRBD2 on 6 matching bases. CDR1 SNHLY and CDR2 FYNNEI come from the germline V gene. The V end lost 4 bases, the J end lost 3 bases, and 14 bases lay between the germline ends. The CDR3 length is 15 residues.